The present T cell receptor beta chain was sequenced within a study of OX40 agonist ivuxolimab in advanced cancers. For the study at large: Intravenous ivuxolimab was administered to patients every 2 weeks at 0.01 to 10 mg/kg. Overall study results and limits: With doses of 0.1 to 3.0 mg/kg, CD4+ and CD8+ blood T cells had undergone clonal expansion by week 6. CD8+ T cells averaged more expanded clones than CD4+.

The V gene's germline CDR1 is MNHNY and CDR2 SVGAGI (reference sequence). The trim removed 4 bases at V and 7 bases at J, leaving 1 base unmatched. CDR3 size: 14 residues. To note about this clone: The antigen remains unidentified.

Exclusion applied to patients with autoimmune disease history or systemic immunosuppression. The assay was immunoSEQ multiplex PCR, and TCRdb's table has in-frame clones only and misses some. The repertoire holds about 83,000 clones, roughly 84% seen once, with under 8% in the top ten. V gene TRBV6-6 combines with J gene TRBJ1-6, with TRBD1 matching 10 bases. The receptor comes from an adult with an advanced solid tumor such as melanoma, head and neck, liver or kidney cancer. The specimen was CD4+ or CD8+ T cells sorted from blood, collected in a trial of the OX40 agonist ivuxolimab. The CDR3 loop is CASSWTGGNSPLHF. Written as DNA, the CDR3 is TGTGCCAGCAGTTGGACAGGGGGAAATTCACCCCTCCACTTT.